Below, 21 T cell receptor beta chains from the same sample are listed, as sequenced in a study of cytomegalovirus exposure and HLA in healthy donors. With 60 Vbeta and 13 Jbeta primers, the PCR was carried out. The assay was immunoSEQ multiplex PCR, and TCRdb's table has in-frame clones only and misses some. Its listing shows fewer than 100,000 clones. Sequencing was performed on PBMCs. The receptors were gathered from a man between 45 and 60 years old in good health and CMV-seronegative.

The chain uses TRBV6-5 and TRBJ1-1; TRBD1 matches 8 bases. The J segment lost 5 bases and the V segment lost 2 bases, leaving 7 bases of the junction unmatched. CDR3 length: 15 residues. Germline CDR1 and CDR2: MNHEY and SVGAGI. In nucleotides, the CDR3 is TGTGCCAGCAGTTACGAGCAGGGGGCTAGTACTGAAGCTTTCTTT. Its translation: CASSYEQGASTEAFF.

The rearrangement uses TRBV7-6 and TRBJ1-1; the match to TRBD1 covers 7 bases. Germline V CDR1 and CDR2: SGHVS, FNYEAQ. The V segment lost 6 bases and the J segment 4 bases; nucleotides outside the gene matches: 5. This CDR3 has 13 residues. The CDR3 DNA sequence: TGTGCCAGCAGGTCAGGGGGAGCCACTGAAGCTTTCTTT. Protein product: CASRSGGATEAFF.

The chain recombines TRBV7-9 with TRBJ1-6; D unresolved. Germline V CDR1 and CDR2: SEHNR, FQNEAQ (reference sequence). The CDR3 extends over 12 amino acids. Trimming stripped 8 bases from V and 8 bases from J, with 10 bases between. The CDR3 DNA sequence: TGTGCCAGCGCCCGTACGGATTCACCCCTCCACTTT. This encodes CASARTDSPLHF.

The V and J genes are TRBV6-5 and TRBJ2-5; no firm D call. Judging by the DNA end, TRBJ2-7 fits better; the J call may be wrong. Germline V lookup: CDR1 MNHEY, CDR2 SVGAGI. The CDR3 spans 13 residues. The CDR3 coding sequence is TGTGCCAGCAGTTTTGGCCCAAACTACGAGCAGTACTTC. It specifies CASSFGPNYEQYF.

This rearrangement joins TRBV7-9 to TRBJ1-2; D remains unclear. The ends were cut back, 3 bases at V and 2 bases at J, with 4 bases in the middle. Germline V gene sequence: CDR1 SEHNR, CDR2 FQNEAQ (reference sequence). This CDR3 is built from 12 residues. Here the CDR3 DNA reads TGTGCCAGCAGCTTCGGGAACTATGGCTACACCTTC. Protein: CASSFGNYGYTF.

The rearrangement uses TRBV5-4 and TRBJ2-7; 8 bases agree with TRBD1. Trimming removed 4 bases from V and 3 bases from J; junction bases left unmatched: 6. This CDR3 is built from 14 residues. Germline V gene data show CDR1 as SGHNT and CDR2 as YYREEE (reference sequence). This CDR3 is CASSRGGQGYEQYF. As DNA, the CDR3 is TGTGCCAGCAGCCGAGGAGGACAGGGCTACGAGCAGTACTTC.

The V and J genes are TRBV7-2 and TRBJ1-2; 8 bases fit TRBD1. This CDR3 has 15 amino acids. V gave up 1 base and J gave up 4 bases; unmatched junction bases: 5. Per germline, CDR1 SGHTA and CDR2 FQGNSA. In DNA form, the CDR3 reads TGTGCCAGCAGCTTAGGCGGACAGGGTTCCTATGGCTACACCTTC. Its translation is CASSLGGQGSYGYTF.

The chain couples TRBV7-9 to TRBJ2-1, with 9 bases identical to TRBD1. With V trimmed by 6 bases and J by 5 bases, 8 bases remained unmatched. This CDR3 has 15 amino acids. Germline values: CDR1 SEHNR, CDR2 FQNEAQ (reference sequence). The CDR3 here is CASRTTGTGHNEQFF. Written as DNA, the CDR3 is TGTGCCAGCAGGACTACCGGGACAGGGCACAATGAGCAGTTCTTC.

This chain uses TRBV11-2 with TRBJ2-3, with D perhaps TRBD1 (6 bases). The CDR3 contains 14 residues. The germline V gene has CDR1 SGHAT and CDR2 FQNNGV. Trimming removed 3 bases from V and 3 bases from J, with 10 bases in between. The CDR3 DNA reads TGTGCCAGCAGCTTTGCACAGGGTACAGATACGCAGTATTTT. Encoded protein: CASSFAQGTDTQYF.

The genes are TRBV10-3 and TRBJ2-3; D unclear. The V gene lost 10 bases and the J gene lost 1 base, with 6 bases spanning the gap. Germline V lookup: CDR1 ENHRY, CDR2 SYGVKD. The CDR3 runs 11 residues. The CDR3 spells CATRGTDTQYF. The CDR3 DNA reads TGTGCCACCCGAGGCACAGATACGCAGTATTTT.

The chain couples TRBV30 to TRBJ1-5, with D maybe TRBD1 (5 bases). Germline-derived CDR1 and CDR2 are GTSNPN and SVGIG (reference sequence). CDR3 length: 14 amino acids. Deletions cut 0 bases from V and 3 bases from J, with 9 bases between. The DNA of the CDR3 is TGTGCCTGGAGTGTAGGGGCGATCAATCAGCCCCAGCATTTT. It yields the protein CAWSVGAINQPQHF.

The J gene is TRBJ1-6, the V gene TRBV19; D might be TRBD1 (5 bases). Trimming cost V 3 bases and J 9 bases, with 9 bases left between them. The CDR3 extends over 13 amino acids. Germline CDR1 is LNHDA and CDR2 is SQIVND (reference sequence). Here the CDR3 DNA reads TGTGCCAGTAGTATTGGAGACAGTTCACCCCTCCACTTT. Protein product: CASSIGDSSPLHF.

This chain links TRBV5-1 with TRBJ2-5; D unresolved. V was clipped by 0 bases and J by 5 bases, with 14 bases between them. The CDR3 is 15 residues long. Looked up from germline, CDR1 is SGHRS and CDR2 is YFSETQ. The CDR3 protein is CASSLAEVPWETQYF. Here the CDR3 DNA reads TGCGCCAGCAGCTTGGCCGAGGTACCGTGGGAGACCCAGTACTTC.

V gene TRBV30 combines with J gene TRBJ2-1; 8 nucleotides match TRBD1. Germline V gives CDR1 GTSNPN, CDR2 SVGIG (reference sequence). CDR3 length equals 17 residues. The V gene end was trimmed by 2 bases and the J gene end by 0 bases; junction bases not matched to a gene: 9. Here the CDR3 reads CAWSRDRSRSSYNEQFF. The CDR3 nucleotides are TGTGCCTGGAGTAGGGACAGGTCACGGAGCTCCTACAATGAGCAGTTCTTC.

V usage is TRBV6-5 and J usage is TRBJ1-2; possible D gene TRBD1, 5 bases. The CDR3 is made up of 13 amino acids. Germline V lookup: CDR1 MNHEY, CDR2 SVGAGI. Trimming removed 2 bases from V and 4 bases from J, with 8 bases in between. The CDR3 is CASSYADSYGYTF. Written as DNA, the CDR3 is TGTGCCAGCAGTTACGCAGACAGCTATGGCTACACCTTC.

As for this clone: The sample holds other DNA sequences that translate to the same CDR3. The chain employs TRBV19 and TRBJ1-1; D unresolved. Germline-derived CDR1 and CDR2 are LNHDA and SQIVND (reference sequence). The V and J ends lost 4 bases and 0 bases respectively, with 6 bases between them. There are 13 residues in the CDR3. CDR3 sequence: CASSTGMNTEAFF. CDR3 bases: TGTGCCAGTAGTACTGGCATGAACACTGAAGCTTTCTTT.

V and J are TRBV5-1 and TRBJ2-3; 8 bases fit TRBD2. V shed 2 bases and J 4 bases; nucleotides not matched to a gene: 9. CDR1 is SGHRS, CDR2 YFSETQ, per germline. The CDR3 consists of 16 residues. The CDR3 sequence is CASSFGAGGAADTQYF. The CDR3 coding sequence is TGCGCCAGCAGCTTCGGGGCCGGGGGGGCGGCAGATACGCAGTATTTT.

V gene TRBV10-3 combines with J gene TRBJ1-6; no reliable D call. Per germline, CDR1 ENHRY and CDR2 SYGVKD. V was shortened by 6 bases and J by 7 bases, with 13 bases between the two germline ends. The CDR3 has 14 residues. The CDR3 sequence: CAIRNRDSNSPLHF. The CDR3 DNA follows: TGTGCCATCAGGAATCGGGATTCGAATTCACCCCTCCACTTT.

The chain carries TRBV7-3 and TRBJ2-3; D may be TRBD1 (5 bases). Trimming took 2 bases from V and 3 from J, leaving 12 bases between them. Germline V gene sequence: CDR1 SGHTA, CDR2 FQGTGA. This CDR3 region has 15 residues. CDR3: CASSLFLGATDTQYF. In DNA, the CDR3 is TGTGCCAGCAGCTTATTCCTAGGGGCTACAGATACGCAGTATTTT.

The V gene is TRBV9, the J gene TRBJ1-3, with 10 bases that match TRBD1. Germline V CDR1 and CDR2: SGDLS, YYNGEE. J gave up 4 bases and V 0 bases, and 7 bases lay outside the gene matches. The CDR3 consists of 17 residues. This CDR3 is CASSVGPGQGMGNTIYF. The CDR3 DNA follows: TGTGCCAGCAGCGTAGGTCCGGGACAGGGGATGGGAAACACCATATATTTT. Combining the CDR3 with reference TRBV9 and TRBJ1-3 gives the whole variable domain DSGVTQTPKHLITATGQRVTLRCSPRSGDLSVYWYQQSLDQGLQFLIQYYNGEERAKGNILERFSAQQFPDLHSELNLSSLELGDSALYFCASSVGPGQGMGNTIYFGEGSWLTVV.

About this clone itself: Other DNA sequences in the sample encode the same CDR3. The genes are TRBV18 and TRBJ1-1; 9 bases map to TRBD1. The J segment lost 2 bases and the V segment lost 4 bases, leaving 2 bases of the junction unmatched. The CDR3 totals 14 residues. Germline V gives CDR1 KGHSH, CDR2 LQKENI. The CDR3 loop reads CASSLGQGNTEAFF. As DNA, the CDR3 is TGTGCCAGCTCACTGGGACAGGGTAACACTGAAGCTTTCTTT.